This T cell receptor beta chain was captured by sequencing in a study of monozygotic twins with inflammatory bowel disease. General observations from the study: Background noise in patient repertoires may stem from differing immunosuppressive treatments.

Staff drew a roughly 2.5 ml blood sample from each donor. Investigators extracted total RNA from whole blood and did not sort T cells. Generation of cDNA took place in eight separate reactions per sample. From the 5' RACE reads, TCRdb lists one entry per CDR3 protein and no DNA. Its table records 80,000 or so distinct CDR3 sequences. Note on this clonotype: Antigen unknown.

The germline V gene encodes CDR1 SQVTM and CDR2 ANQGSEA. The length of the CDR3 is 12 residues. The receptor's source is a human donor with ulcerative colitis or Crohn's disease, or a healthy co-twin of an affected twin (not recorded which). The V gene is TRBV29-1, the J gene TRBJ1-1; absent DNA, TCRdb's TRBD1 call cannot be checked. Material: blood. The chain's CDR3 is CSVNRGQGEAFF. The complete variable domain, with remaining parts taken from reference TRBV29-1 and TRBJ1-1, reads SAVISQKPSRDICQRGTSLTIQCQVDSQVTMMFWYRQQPGQSLTLIATANQGSEATYESGFVIDKFPISRPNLTFSTLTVSNMSPEDSSIYLCSVNRGQGEAFFGQGTRLTVV.